This T cell receptor (beta chain) was found in a study of blood T cell repertoires in COVID-19 (dated by TCRdb to the early 2020s). Some background on the complete study: Collaborator samples came from the United States, Italy and Spain and covered acute and convalescent phases of COVID-19. Where available, HLA class I and class II types were taken from metadata supplied by the sample provider and were not determined by assay-based typing. Samples came from the ongoing ImmuneRACE study (first 160 participants) plus 1,254 subjects from 6 global collaborators. Deeply sampled blood TCRbeta repertoires from subjects exposed to, actively infected with, or recovered from COVID-19 were included in the dataset. The repertoires were made available in a free public database intended to serve as a resource for research on the immune response to SARS-CoV-2. The prospective study material was composed of cDNA or gDNA derived from T cells, B-cell-depleted T cells, or PBMCs. Sample metadata almost always included a de-identified subject ID, COVID-19 status, age in years and sex.

TCRbeta CDR3 regions were amplified from genomic DNA using the immunoSEQ Assay, a bias-controlled multiplex PCR. Regarding the original processing steps: Within the assay, amplification of reference gene primers was used to estimate how many nucleated cells each sample contained. Sequence reads were collapsed and filtered to measure the absolute abundance of every unique TCRbeta CDR3 rearrangement. For each sample, productive Simpson clonality was calculated by taking the square root of Simpson's diversity index across productive rearrangements. Held by TCRdb, this immuneACCESS table contains in-frame sequences only and omits some clones. Under half of the omission traces to an unresolved V gene where checked; the cause of the rest is unknown. From that table come the V and J calls and clone size; the DNA was used to work out D and trimming. The sample has about 100,000 clones on record, over 75% of them singletons. Around 13% of the sample lies in the top ten.

Broad study findings and their caveats: Clinical and demographic metadata were provided uncurated, with the amount varying by source and participant.

V was cut back by 7 bases and J by 3 bases, leaving a gap of 13 bases between them. For CDR1 and CDR2, the germline V gene (reference sequence) lists LNHDA and SQIVND. The CDR3 starts with the cysteine, ends with the phenylalanine, and has 14 residues. The DNA shown is the 42-base CDR3, in frame from base 1. Each collaborating institution followed its own protocols to collect whole blood in K2EDTA tubes. For TCRbeta analysis, collaborator samples were shipped as frozen whole blood, as isolated PBMCs, or as DNA extracted from either sample type. This clone was seen only once. Its specific antigen is unknown. Base quality data are lacking; no much larger clone is found one base away.

This clonotype was obtained from a human donor in a cohort sampled during active COVID-19. The rearranged chain carries TRBV19 and TRBJ1-3; a confident D gene designation cannot be given. Sequencing input: peripheral blood. The DNA sequence is as follows: TGTGCCAGTACGACAAGGAACCTTGGAAACACCATATATTTT. Its translation is CASTTRNLGNTIYF.